Following are 30 T cell receptor beta chains from one sample sequenced in a study of shared T cell receptors in the human thymus. Generated by immunoSEQ multiplex PCR, the TCRdb table keeps only in-frame clones and is missing some. The repertoire holds approximately 760,000 clones, with approximately 85% as singletons. These data also featured in a second study, about human thymus T cells.

Source material: thymocytes. The receptors shown here come from a girl in the first two years of life with a congenital heart defect.

This clone was recorded a few times. The gene calls are TRBV4-2 and TRBJ2-1; TRBD1 matches at 10 bases. Germline values: CDR1 LGHNA, CDR2 YNFKEQ. V was pared by 0 bases and J by 4 bases, with 9 bases of the junction left unmatched. CDR3 length equals 18 residues. The CDR3 spells CASSQEGSGQGIYNEQFF. CDR3 nucleotides: TGTGCCAGCAGCCAAGAAGGGTCGGGACAGGGGATATACAATGAGCAGTTCTTC.

The chain carries TRBV10-2 and TRBJ1-5; D is uncertain. Trimming pared 4 bases from V and 0 bases from J, leaving 13 bases between. The CDR3 has 16 amino acids. CDR1 WSHSY and CDR2 SAAADI come from the germline V gene. CDR3 nucleotide sequence: TGCGCCAGCAGTGGTAACCAGTCGTATAGCAATCAGCCCCAGCATTTT. Protein sequence: CASSGNQSYSNQPQHF.

The chain links TRBV5-5 to TRBJ1-1; D may be TRBD1 (6 bases). Germline V gives CDR1 SGHKS, CDR2 YYEKEE (reference sequence). The CDR3 contains 13 residues. The V gene lost 3 bases and the J gene lost 5 bases, with 11 bases spanning the gap. Here the CDR3 DNA reads TGTGCCAGCAGCTCGCAGGGGAGAACTGAAGCTTTCTTT. This encodes CASSSQGRTEAFF. Full variable domain (rest looked up from reference TRBV5-5 and TRBJ1-1): DAGVTQSPTHLIKTRGQQVTLRCSPISGHKSVSWYQQVLGQGPQFIFQYYEKEERGRGNFPDRFSARQFPNYSSELNVNALLLGDSALYLCASSSQGRTEAFFGQGTRLTVV.

The V call is TRBV6-1, the J call TRBJ1-2, with 8 positions matching TRBD1. Trimming removed 5 bases from V and 6 bases from J; junction bases left unmatched: 5. Per the germline V gene, CDR1 is MNHNS and CDR2 is SASEGT. The CDR3 totals 13 residues. The CDR3 loop reads CASSRTGGDGYTF. CDR3 bases: TGTGCCAGCAGTAGAACAGGGGGGGATGGCTACACCTTC.

As DNA, the CDR3 is TGTGCCAGCAGCGGGACAGGGGCGATAAATAGACTAGCCAAAAACATTCAGTACTTC. Translating gives CASSGTGAINRLAKNIQYF. The rearrangement uses TRBV5-6 and TRBJ2-4; 10 positions agree with TRBD1. CDR3 length equals 19 residues. V lost 4 bases, J lost 0 bases, and 13 bases stayed unmatched. Germline V gene sequence: CDR1 SGHDT, CDR2 YYEEEE. The full variable domain, in which reference TRBV5-6 and TRBJ2-4 provide the parts outside the CDR3, is DAGVTQSPTHLIKTRGQQVTLRCSPKSGHDTVSWYQQALGQGPQFIFQYYEEEERQRGNFPDRFSGHQFPNYSSELNVNALLLGDSALYLCASSGTGAINRLAKNIQYFGAGTRLSVL.

The V and J genes are TRBV19 and TRBJ2-7; TRBD2 matches 10 bases. Germline V lookup: CDR1 LNHDA, CDR2 SQIVND (reference sequence). Trimming at V came to 4 bases and at J to 2 bases, leaving 2 bases not matched to a gene. The CDR3 is 14 residues long. CDR3 residues: CASSTSGGTYEQYF. The DNA for the CDR3 is TGTGCCAGTAGTACTAGCGGGGGAACCTACGAGCAGTACTTC.

The gene calls are TRBV5-1 and TRBJ2-7; 9 nucleotides line up with TRBD1. Germline CDR1 and CDR2: SGHRS and YFSETQ. Trimming cost V 4 bases and J 5 bases; bases outside gene matches: 13. The CDR3 totals 16 residues. The CDR3 loop is CASSPSDRGVQNEQYF. The CDR3 nucleotides are TGCGCCAGCAGCCCGTCGGACAGGGGAGTCCAAAACGAGCAGTACTTC.

The rearrangement joins TRBV29-1 to TRBJ2-7; TRBD1 matches at 10 bases. There are 13 residues in the CDR3. Trimming took 6 bases from V and 5 from J; bases not matched to a gene: 7. Per the germline V gene, CDR1 is SQVTM and CDR2 is ANQGSEA. Here the CDR3 DNA reads TGCAGCGTCGGGACAGGGGCTTTTGACGAGCAGTACTTC. Translation gives CSVGTGAFDEQYF.

The chain is built from TRBV21-1 and TRBJ1-5; TRBD1 reflects the table's D call only, with no check against the DNA. TRBV21-1 is designated a pseudogene. CDR3 length: 15 residues. The CDR3 sequence: CASSTTGPRVRPQHF. For the CDR3, the DNA is TGTGCCAGCAGCACGACAGGGCCCCGGGTACGGCCCCAGCATTTT.

A note on this clone: One end of the junction fails to match germline, which may point to a read error. The chain combines TRBV2 with TRBJ1-2, with TRBD1 identical over 10 bases. The CDR3 has 13 amino acids. Germline V CDR1 and CDR2: SNHLY, FYNNEI. The CDR3 coding sequence is TGTGTCAGCAGTGATCCGGACAGGGGGGGCTACACCTTC. Translation: CVSSDPDRGGYTF.

The J gene is TRBJ1-2, the V gene TRBV2; 9 bases line up with TRBD1. Germline trimming cut 0 bases from V and 4 bases from J; bases unmatched to any gene: 12. This CDR3 is built from 18 residues. Germline CDR1 and CDR2: SNHLY and FYNNEI. The chain's CDR3 is CASSEAPSNRGRVYGYTF. CDR3 DNA sequence: TGTGCCAGCAGTGAAGCACCTTCTAACAGGGGGCGAGTCTATGGCTACACCTTC.

This chain connects TRBV4-2 to TRBJ1-1; no reliable D call. Germline CDR1 LGHNA, CDR2 YNFKEQ. This CDR3 has 13 amino acids. Trimming pared 0 bases from V and 8 bases from J, leaving 10 bases between. CDR3 in amino acids: CASSQDSREEAFF. The CDR3 DNA is TGTGCCAGCAGCCAAGATTCGAGGGAGGAAGCTTTCTTT.

The rearrangement uses TRBV7-9 and TRBJ2-7; D is uncertain. The germline gives CDR1 SEHNR, CDR2 FQNEAQ (reference sequence). Trimming stripped 2 bases from V and 2 bases from J, with 7 bases between. The CDR3 runs 13 residues. CDR3 in amino acids: CASSLSPTYEQYF. The CDR3 DNA follows: TGTGCCAGCAGCTTATCACCTACCTACGAGCAGTACTTC.

This chain links TRBV7-8 with TRBJ1-6; tentatively, D is TRBD1 (6 bases). Trimming removed 6 bases at V and 7 bases at J, with 10 bases between. There are 13 residues in the CDR3. Germline V CDR1 and CDR2: SGHVS, FQNEAQ. This CDR3 reads CASSKTGNSPLHF. The CDR3 nucleotides are TGTGCCAGCAGTAAGACAGGCAATTCACCCCTCCACTTT.

The chain carries TRBV7-6 and TRBJ2-7; TRBD1 is a possible D gene (5 bases). Trimming stripped 5 bases from V and 5 bases from J, with 16 bases between. The CDR3 is made up of 14 amino acids. The V gene's germline CDR1 is SGHVS and CDR2 FNYEAQ. CDR3 in amino acids: CASSHRQLVDEQYF. The DNA for the CDR3 is TGTGCCAGCAGCCATCGACAGCTTGTGGACGAGCAGTACTTC. Full variable domain (missing parts from reference TRBV7-6 and TRBJ2-7): GAGVSQSPRYKVTKRGQDVALRCDPISGHVSLYWYRQALGQGPEFLTYFNYEAQQDKSGLPNDRFSAERPEGSISTLTIQRTEQRDSAMYRCASSHRQLVDEQYFGPGTRLTVT.

The J gene is TRBJ1-4, the V gene TRBV15, with D maybe TRBD1 (6 bases). Germline CDR1 and CDR2: LNHNV and YYDKDF (reference sequence). The CDR3 runs 15 residues. V was pared by 1 base and J by 4 bases, with 10 bases between. The CDR3 protein is CATSRGTGINEKLFF. In nucleotides, the CDR3 is TGTGCCACCAGCAGAGGAACAGGGATTAATGAAAAACTGTTTTTT. Full variable domain (remainder filled in from reference TRBV15 and TRBJ1-4): DAMVIQNPRYQVTQFGKPVTLSCSQTLNHNVMYWYQQKSSQAPKLLFHYYDKDFNNEADTPDNFQSRRPNTSFCFLDIRSPGLGDTAMYLCATSRGTGINEKLFFGSGTQLSVL.

The V and J genes are TRBV5-1 and TRBJ2-2; D remains ambiguous. This CDR3 region has 13 residues. The V and J ends lost 5 bases and 0 bases respectively, with 5 bases between them. Germline V CDR1 and CDR2: SGHRS, YFSETQ. This CDR3 reads CASRHTNTGELFF. In DNA form, the CDR3 reads TGCGCCAGCAGGCACACGAACACCGGGGAGCTGTTTTTT. Full variable domain (rest looked up from reference TRBV5-1 and TRBJ2-2): KAGVTQTPRYLIKTRGQQVTLSCSPISGHRSVSWYQQTPGQGLQFLFEYFSETQRNKGNFPGRFSGRQFSNSRSEMNVSTLELGDSALYLCASRHTNTGELFFGEGSRLTVL.

This chain joins TRBV5-1 and TRBJ2-2; 11 nucleotides align to TRBD2. The CDR3 is made up of 16 amino acids. Unmatched junction bases numbered 4, after V lost 4 bases and J lost 2 bases. Germline V gives CDR1 SGHRS, CDR2 YFSETQ. CDR3 nucleotides: TGCGCCAGCAGCATGACTAGCGGGGCAAACACCGGGGAGCTGTTTTTT. Its protein is CASSMTSGANTGELFF.

V is TRBV19 and J is TRBJ2-2, with 8 bases lining up with TRBD1. Germline-derived CDR1 and CDR2 are LNHDA and SQIVND (reference sequence). J lost 5 bases, V lost 3 bases, and 5 bases had no gene match. This CDR3 has 15 residues. CDR3 DNA sequence: TGTGCCAGTAGTATTACGGGACAGGCTACCGGGGAGCTGTTTTTT. It translates to CASSITGQATGELFF.

The chain carries TRBV7-2 and TRBJ1-1; D may be TRBD1 (5 bases). CDR1 is SGHTA and CDR2 is FQGNSA in the germline V gene. This CDR3 comprises 14 residues. V gave up 1 base and J gave up 1 base, with 7 bases separating them. In DNA form, the CDR3 reads TGTGCCAGCAGCTTAGGACAGAAGAACACTGAAGCTTTCTTT. Protein sequence: CASSLGQKNTEAFF.

The CDR3 nucleotides are TGTGCCAGTTCGGCAGGGAGGTCGATCGAGCAGTACTTC. Its translation: CASSAGRSIEQYF. The gene calls are TRBV7-6 and TRBJ2-7; possibly TRBD2 for D (6 bases). V shed 9 bases and J shed 6 bases, with 18 bases lying between them. The CDR3 loop spans 13 amino acids. Per germline, CDR1 SGHVS and CDR2 FNYEAQ.

The V and J genes are TRBV14 and TRBJ2-7; TRBD1 matches 8 bases. Trimming removed 0 bases from V and 3 bases from J; junction bases left unmatched: 7. This CDR3 is built from 16 residues. Germline assignment: CDR1 SGHDN and CDR2 FVKESK. This chain's CDR3 is CASSQERGQVYYEQYF. The CDR3 DNA reads as TGTGCCAGCAGCCAAGAAAGGGGACAGGTTTACTACGAGCAGTACTTC.

In DNA form, the CDR3 reads TGCGCCAGCAGCACCGGGGAGGGAGGTGAAAAACTGTTTTTT. It yields the protein CASSTGEGGEKLFF. The chain combines TRBV5-1 with TRBJ1-4; no reliable D call. The V gene's germline CDR1 is SGHRS and CDR2 YFSETQ. The CDR3 consists of 14 residues. V dropped 4 bases and J dropped 7 bases, with 14 bases sitting between them.

Only one count was recorded for this clone. The chain employs TRBV5-1 and TRBJ2-2; 7 bases line up with TRBD1. This CDR3 has 14 amino acids. Germline CDR1 reads SGHRS; CDR2 reads YFSETQ. The trim removed 5 bases at V and 3 bases at J, leaving 4 bases unmatched. CDR3 coding DNA: TGCGCCAGCAGGAGGGGGCAGGACACCGGGGAGCTGTTTTTT. Residues: CASRRGQDTGELFF.

The CDR3 bases are TGCGCCAGCAGCCCGGCACCTAACAGGGGGCGCAGAATGAACACTGAAGCTTTCTTT. Amino acids: CASSPAPNRGRRMNTEAFF. The V and J genes are TRBV4-1 and TRBJ1-1; 9 bases match TRBD1. Looked up from germline, CDR1 is MGHRA and CDR2 is YSYEKL. CDR3 size: 19 residues. With V trimmed by 4 bases and J by 0 bases, 15 bases remained unmatched.

The rearrangement links TRBV5-1 to TRBJ2-7; D perhaps matches TRBD2 (5 bases). V was pared by 4 bases and J by 3 bases, with 5 bases between. The CDR3 contains 11 residues. Germline CDR1 reads SGHRS; CDR2 reads YFSETQ. The CDR3 DNA sequence: TGCGCCAGCAGCGAGGGCTACGAGCAGTACTTC. Translating it yields CASSEGYEQYF. The full variable domain, rest sourced from reference TRBV5-1 and TRBJ2-7, is KAGVTQTPRYLIKTRGQQVTLSCSPISGHRSVSWYQQTPGQGLQFLFEYFSETQRNKGNFPGRFSGRQFSNSRSEMNVSTLELGDSALYLCASSEGYEQYFGPGTRLTVT.

This clone came up once. The chain combines TRBV6-1 with TRBJ1-1; tentative D call: TRBD1 (6 bases). Germline V gene sequence: CDR1 MNHNS, CDR2 SASEGT. The CDR3 has 17 amino acids. Trimming removed 3 bases from V and 7 bases from J, with 24 bases in between. The CDR3 sequence: CASSETLGGDTQLEAFF. CDR3 coding DNA: TGTGCCAGCAGTGAGACCTTAGGGGGGGATACTCAGCTTGAAGCTTTCTTT.

V gene TRBV5-6 combines with J gene TRBJ2-3, with D perhaps TRBD1 (5 bases). The CDR3 is 18 amino acids. Per the germline V gene, CDR1 is SGHDT and CDR2 is YYEEEE. V dropped 2 bases and J dropped 2 bases, with 21 bases sitting between them. The CDR3 nucleotides read TGTGCCAGCAGCTTCTTAAGTGAGGCAGGGATTTTCACAGATACGCAGTATTTT. Amino acid sequence: CASSFLSEAGIFTDTQYF.

V gene TRBV19 combines with J gene TRBJ2-7, with 7 bases identical to TRBD1. Germline CDR1 is LNHDA and CDR2 is SQIVND (reference sequence). The CDR3 covers 15 residues. J gave up 6 bases and V 3 bases, and 11 bases lay outside the gene matches. The CDR3 nucleotides are TGTGCCAGTAGTATTCGAACTGGACAGGTTGTCGAGCAGTACTTC. Protein product: CASSIRTGQVVEQYF.

The chain recombines TRBV6-1 with TRBJ2-1; TRBD1 is a possible D gene (6 bases). Per the germline V gene, CDR1 is MNHNS and CDR2 is SASEGT. V was cut by 2 bases and J by 5 bases, with 22 bases left in between. The CDR3 spans 18 residues. The CDR3 DNA reads as TGTGCCAGCAGTGAATCTCTCCACACAGGGTTTGGGAACAATGAGCAGTTCTTC. It specifies CASSESLHTGFGNNEQFF.